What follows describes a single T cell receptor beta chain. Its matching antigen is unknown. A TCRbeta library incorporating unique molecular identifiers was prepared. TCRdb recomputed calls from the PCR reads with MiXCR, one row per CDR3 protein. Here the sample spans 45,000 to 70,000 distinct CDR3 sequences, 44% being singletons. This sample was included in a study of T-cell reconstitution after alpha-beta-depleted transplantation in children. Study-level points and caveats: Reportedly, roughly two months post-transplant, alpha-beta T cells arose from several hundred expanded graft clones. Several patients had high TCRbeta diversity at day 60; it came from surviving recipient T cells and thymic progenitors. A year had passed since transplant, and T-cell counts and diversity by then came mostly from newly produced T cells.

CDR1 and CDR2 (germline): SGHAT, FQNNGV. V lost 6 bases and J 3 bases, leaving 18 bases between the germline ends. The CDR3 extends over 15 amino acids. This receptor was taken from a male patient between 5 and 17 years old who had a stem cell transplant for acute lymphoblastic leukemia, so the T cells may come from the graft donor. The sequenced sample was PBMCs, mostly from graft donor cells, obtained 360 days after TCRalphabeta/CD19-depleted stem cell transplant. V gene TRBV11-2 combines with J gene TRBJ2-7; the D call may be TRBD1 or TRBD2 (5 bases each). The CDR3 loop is CASSRAWGPNYEQYF. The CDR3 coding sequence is TGTGCCAGCAGTCGGGCTTGGGGACCGAACTACGAGCAGTACTTC.